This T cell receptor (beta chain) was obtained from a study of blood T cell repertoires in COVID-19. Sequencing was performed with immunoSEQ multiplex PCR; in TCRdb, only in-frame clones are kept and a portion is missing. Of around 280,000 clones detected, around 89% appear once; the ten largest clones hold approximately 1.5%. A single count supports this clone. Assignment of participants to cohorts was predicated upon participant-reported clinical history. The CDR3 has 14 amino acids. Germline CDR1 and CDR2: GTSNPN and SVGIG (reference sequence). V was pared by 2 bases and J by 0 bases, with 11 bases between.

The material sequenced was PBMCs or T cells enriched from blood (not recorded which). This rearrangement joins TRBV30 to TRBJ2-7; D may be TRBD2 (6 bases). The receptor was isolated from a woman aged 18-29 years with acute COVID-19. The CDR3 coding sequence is TGTGCCTGGAGTCTTGCGGGGAGCTCCTACGAGCAGTACTTC. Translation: CAWSLAGSSYEQYF.